The present entry profiles one TCR beta chain with its context. Its antigen is as yet unknown. Germline V gene data show CDR1 as SGHVS and CDR2 as FQNEAQ. CDR3 length equals 15 residues. V lost 5 bases and J 0 bases, leaving 10 bases between the germline ends. These data belong to a study of CD4+ T cells in melanoma. Whole-study results and caveats: A reported correlation linked neoantigen-specific CD4+ T cells to CD8+, macrophage and B cell function. Neoantigen-specific CD4+ T cells in melanoma reportedly had diverse differentiation states.

Profiling relied on immunoSEQ multiplex PCR, and the TCRdb table lists in-frame clones only, not all of them. The sample gives roughly 11,000 clones, less than 75% of which show up once; about 12% is in the top ten. The gene calls are TRBV7-8 and TRBJ2-2; possibly TRBD1 or TRBD2 for D (5 bases each). The source is a human donor with melanoma. Sample: cells from a culture (not recorded whether cultured in vitro). CDR3 in amino acids: CASSKMGANTGELFF. The DNA for the CDR3 is TGTGCCAGCAGCAAGATGGGGGCGAACACCGGGGAGCTGTTTTTT. Based on the CDR3 plus reference TRBV7-8 and TRBJ2-2, the full variable domain is GAGVSQSPRYKVAKRGQDVALRCDPISGHVSLFWYQQALGQGPEFLTYFQNEAQLDKSGLPSDRFFAERPEGSVSTLKIQRTQQEDSAVYLCASSKMGANTGELFFGEGSRLTVL.